These 30 T cell receptor beta chains share one sample of origin, sequenced in a study of cytomegalovirus exposure and HLA in healthy donors. The PCR made use of 60 Vbeta and 13 Jbeta primers. Profiled with immunoSEQ multiplex PCR; TCRdb holds only in-frame clones, not every one. Of over 50,000 clones listed, about four fifths were seen once; the top ten hold around 1.7%. The sequencing sample was made of PBMCs. The source of these receptors is a man aged 35 to 55 in good health and CMV-seronegative.

Of note for this clone: One junction end disagrees with the germline gene, perhaps due to a read error. The chain links TRBV27 to TRBJ1-5, with D tentatively TRBD1 (5 bases). There are 15 residues in the CDR3. Germline assignment: CDR1 MNHEY and CDR2 SMNVEV (reference sequence). Here the CDR3 DNA reads TGTGCCAGCACCGACAGTGGATTAACGAATCGGCCCCAGCATTTT. Its protein is CASTDSGLTNRPQHF.

This sequence joins TRBV5-1 and TRBJ1-1; maybe TRBD1 (5 bases). This CDR3 has 13 residues. The germline V and J ends were trimmed by 5 bases and 4 bases, with 12 bases remaining between them. CDR1 and CDR2 (germline): SGHRS, YFSETQ. CDR3 sequence (DNA): TGCGCCAGCAGACCGGGGGGTGGCACTGAAGCTTTCTTT. This encodes CASRPGGGTEAFF.

The rearrangement joins TRBV5-1 to TRBJ2-3; 16 bases map to TRBD2. V lost 4 bases to trimming and J lost 10 bases; unmatched junction nucleotides: 6. Germline CDR1 SGHRS, CDR2 YFSETQ. The CDR3 consists of 15 residues. The CDR3 DNA is TGCGCCAGCAGCACGGGACTAGCGGGGGGGCGTGCGCAGTATTTT. Amino acid sequence: CASSTGLAGGRAQYF.

This clone was recorded once. The rearrangement joins TRBV6-5 to TRBJ2-5, with 9 bases lining up with TRBD1. The J call is uncertain, as TRBJ2-7 better fits the DNA end. The CDR3 has 13 amino acids. Germline V CDR1 and CDR2: MNHEY, SVGAGI. The CDR3 sequence: CASKTGQGFEQYF. CDR3 coding DNA: TGTGCCAGCAAAACCGGACAGGGGTTCGAGCAGTACTTC.

This chain links TRBV7-6 with TRBJ2-5, with TRBD2 matching 7 bases. Losses at the gene ends were 1 base for V and 9 bases for J; bases not matched to a gene: 14. Germline CDR1 is SGHVS and CDR2 is FNYEAQ. CDR3 length: 16 residues. CDR3 sequence (DNA): TGTGCCAGCAGCTTAGGGGGTAGCGGGCCGCAGGCAGCCCAGTACTTC. Protein product: CASSLGGSGPQAAQYF.

This clone was observed once. This chain uses TRBV30 with TRBJ1-2; possibly TRBD1 for D (5 bases). Trimming took 7 bases from V and 0 from J, leaving 18 bases between them. CDR1 and CDR2 from the germline V gene are GTSNPN and SVGIG (reference sequence). The CDR3 is 15 amino acids. This CDR3 reads CASLRDGDSNYGYTF. In DNA, the CDR3 is TGTGCCTCCCTCCGTGATGGGGACTCTAACTATGGCTACACCTTC.

V is TRBV15 and J is TRBJ2-2; 9 bases map to TRBD2. The V gene's germline CDR1 is LNHNV and CDR2 YYDKDF (reference sequence). V was pared by 0 bases and J by 5 bases, with 10 bases of the junction left unmatched. This CDR3 region has 18 residues. The CDR3 protein is CATSRDPAGGAATGELFF. The CDR3 DNA reads as TGTGCCACCAGCAGAGATCCAGCGGGGGGCGCGGCGACCGGGGAGCTGTTTTTT.

Regarding this clone: Other DNA sequences from this sample encode an identical CDR3 as well. The rearrangement joins TRBV9 to TRBJ2-2, with D possibly being TRBD1 (6 bases). Germline-derived CDR1 and CDR2 are SGDLS and YYNGEE. The CDR3 length is 16 residues. Trimming took off 4 bases at V and 1 base at J, with 14 bases between the two ends. In DNA, the CDR3 is TGTGCCAGCAGCAGGACAGCGAGTTTGAACACCGGGGAGCTGTTTTTT. Protein sequence: CASSRTASLNTGELFF.

The chain carries TRBV28 and TRBJ1-6, with 8 bases that match TRBD1. The V segment lost 5 bases and the J segment 9 bases; nucleotides outside the gene matches: 9. Germline V CDR1 and CDR2: MDHEN, SYDVKM. This CDR3 contains 15 residues. The CDR3 sequence is CASSPPTGVTSPLHF. The CDR3 nucleotides read TGTGCCAGCAGTCCTCCGACAGGGGTGACTTCACCCCTCCACTTT.

The table lists this clone with a few counts. This chain uses TRBV2 with TRBJ2-5; D perhaps matches TRBD2 (6 bases). In germline, CDR1 is SNHLY, CDR2 FYNNEI. This CDR3 region has 13 residues. Trimming shortened V by 4 bases and J by 4 bases, and 10 bases separated the two germline ends. The DNA of the CDR3 is TGTGCCAGCAGTGGGGGGGTTGGAGAGACCCAGTACTTC. Translating gives CASSGGVGETQYF.

This clone was seen once. The chain couples TRBV7-8 to TRBJ2-5; 13 bases map to TRBD2. CDR1 is SGHVS and CDR2 is FQNEAQ in the germline V gene. The CDR3 contains 16 residues. Trimming at V came to 7 bases and at J to 4 bases, leaving 9 bases not matched to a gene. CDR3 nucleotide sequence: TGTGCCAGCATACCGGGACTAGCGGGGATGGGAGAGACCCAGTACTTC. Encoded protein: CASIPGLAGMGETQYF. The full variable domain, with the rest looked up from reference TRBV7-8 and TRBJ2-5, is GAGVSQSPRYKVAKRGQDVALRCDPISGHVSLFWYQQALGQGPEFLTYFQNEAQLDKSGLPSDRFFAERPEGSVSTLKIQRTQQEDSAVYLCASIPGLAGMGETQYFGPGTRLLVL.

The J gene is TRBJ1-2, the V gene TRBV2, with D unclear. The CDR3 runs to 13 residues. V dropped 7 bases and J dropped 8 bases, with 17 bases sitting between them. The germline V gene encodes CDR1 SNHLY and CDR2 FYNNEI. The CDR3 nucleotides are TGTGCCAGCATCTCTGGGAGGGTGGGGGGCTACACCTTC. This sequence encodes CASISGRVGGYTF. The full variable domain, completed using reference TRBV2 and TRBJ1-2, is EPEVTQTPSHQVTQMGQEVILRCVPISNHLYFYWYRQILGQKVEFLVSFYNNEISEKSEIFDDQFSVERPDGSNFTLKIRSTKLEDSAMYFCASISGRVGGYTFGSGTRLTVV.

This chain uses TRBV6-1 with TRBJ2-1; D possibly corresponds to TRBD2 (5 bases). Germline V gene lookup returns CDR1 MNHNS and CDR2 SASEGT. The CDR3 runs to 14 residues. Trimming shortened V by 9 bases and J by 8 bases, and 20 bases separated the two germline ends. The CDR3 here is CASTTTFSAHEQFF. The DNA of the CDR3 is TGTGCCAGTACCACCACTTTTAGCGCCCATGAGCAGTTCTTC.

CDR3 region: CASSSQQGLGYEQYV. CDR3 nucleotides: TGTGCCAGCAGTTCGCAACAGGGGCTAGGCTACGAGCAGTACGTC. The rearrangement links TRBV28 to TRBJ2-7, with 7 bases lining up with TRBD1. This CDR3 is built from 15 residues. Unmatched junction bases numbered 9, after V lost 4 bases and J lost 3 bases. CDR1 MDHEN and CDR2 SYDVKM come from the germline V gene.

This clone has more than one count but fewer than ten. The V gene is TRBV6-5, the J gene TRBJ1-2; 7 nucleotides match TRBD1. This CDR3 contains 15 residues. Germline CDR1 MNHEY, CDR2 SVGAGI. V lost 5 bases, J lost 4 bases, and 10 bases stayed unmatched. In DNA form, the CDR3 reads TGTGCCAGCAGTCGGGACAGCCATATGTCCTATGGCTACACCTTC. This gives the protein CASSRDSHMSYGYTF.

This chain joins TRBV7-2 and TRBJ2-1; maybe TRBD2 (5 bases). Germline CDR1 SGHTA, CDR2 FQGNSA. The CDR3 is 13 amino acids. Deletions cut 8 bases from V and 8 bases from J, with 16 bases between. CDR3 nucleotides: TGTGCCAGCGGCCCGAGCCCGGGGTATGAGCAGTTCTTC. It codes for CASGPSPGYEQFF.

This clone came up a few times. The CDR3 spells CASQGEFYNEQFF. The CDR3 DNA reads TGCGCCAGCCAGGGGGAATTCTACAATGAGCAGTTCTTC. The V and J genes are TRBV5-1 and TRBJ2-1; 7 bases line up with TRBD1. Germline CDR1 is SGHRS and CDR2 is YFSETQ. The CDR3 spans 13 residues. The trim removed 7 bases at V and 3 bases at J, leaving 4 bases unmatched.

The chain has TRBV11-3 and TRBJ2-5; D is perhaps TRBD1 (5 bases). The CDR3 sequence is 20 residues long. Germline V gives CDR1 SGHNT, CDR2 YENEEA. Trimming removed 0 bases at V and 0 bases at J, with 23 bases between. CDR3 loop: CASSLDQGGGSLRYQETQYF. The DNA of the CDR3 is TGTGCCAGCAGCTTAGATCAGGGCGGCGGTAGTCTACGGTACCAAGAGACCCAGTACTTC.

This sequence joins TRBV7-9 and TRBJ2-7; TRBD2 matches at 7 bases. The V and J ends lost 5 bases and 3 bases, in that order; junction bases with no gene match: 10. The CDR3 has 15 residues. Germline V gives CDR1 SEHNR, CDR2 FQNEAQ (reference sequence). CDR3 amino acids: CASSPPGGGVYEQYF. The DNA for the CDR3 is TGTGCCAGCAGCCCCCCGGGGGGAGGTGTCTACGAGCAGTACTTC. Full variable domain (rest looked up from reference TRBV7-9 and TRBJ2-7): DTGVSQNPRHKITKRGQNVTFRCDPISEHNRLYWYRQTLGQGPEFLTYFQNEAQLEKSRLLSDRFSAERPKGSFSTLEIQRTEQGDSAMYLCASSPPGGGVYEQYFGPGTRLTVT.

The chain is built from TRBV7-8 and TRBJ2-7; a weak D match, TRBD1 (5 bases). With 4 bases removed from V and 0 bases from J, the gap between germline ends came to 7 bases. The CDR3 consists of 13 residues. Germline CDR1 is SGHVS and CDR2 is FQNEAQ. The DNA for the CDR3 is TGTGCCAGCAGCTGGGGCAGCTCCTACGAGCAGTACGTC. Protein: CASSWGSSYEQYV.

The rearrangement uses TRBV6-6 and TRBJ1-2; D is uncertain. Germline-derived CDR1 and CDR2 are MNHNY and SVGAGI (reference sequence). The ends were cut back, 1 base at V and 7 bases at J, with 10 bases in the middle. CDR3 length: 13 amino acids. In nucleotides, the CDR3 is TGTGCCAGCAGTTACTATTCGGGGTTTGGCTACACCTTC. It translates to CASSYYSGFGYTF.

This clone was found a few times. The chain is built from TRBV5-1 and TRBJ2-1; 9 bases line up with TRBD2. Germline loops: CDR1 SGHRS, CDR2 YFSETQ. V trimming: 4 bases; J trimming: 0 bases; junction bases outside the gene matches: 5. The CDR3 length is 16 residues. The DNA of the CDR3 is TGCGCCAGCAGCCCGAGCGGGGGGAGCTCCTACAATGAGCAGTTCTTC. Translation: CASSPSGGSSYNEQFF.

The V and J genes are TRBV29-1 and TRBJ2-5, with TRBD1 matching 8 bases. CDR3 length: 15 residues. CDR1 and CDR2 (germline): SQVTM, ANQGSEA. With V trimmed by 3 bases and J by 5 bases, 11 bases remained unmatched. The CDR3 nucleotides are TGCAGCGTTGATTTTTATCAGGGGGCAGATGAGACCCAGTACTTC. This codes for CSVDFYQGADETQYF.

This rearrangement joins TRBV21-1 to TRBJ1-1; TRBD1 is the table's D call and was not checked against the DNA. TRBV21-1 is listed as a pseudogene. The CDR3 contains 15 residues. The CDR3 sequence: CASSKALTGTTEAFF. Here the CDR3 DNA reads TGTGCCAGCAGCAAAGCGCTGACAGGGACCACTGAAGCTTTCTTT.

The rearrangement joins TRBV5-5 to TRBJ1-5; 8 nucleotides line up with TRBD1. J lost 5 bases, V lost 5 bases, and 15 bases had no gene match. Germline CDR1 SGHKS, CDR2 YYEKEE (reference sequence). The CDR3 length is 17 residues. The CDR3 spells CASSQYSGTGGHQPQHF. CDR3 bases: TGTGCCAGCAGTCAGTACTCCGGGACAGGTGGCCATCAGCCCCAGCATTTT.

A remark on this clone: Different DNA sequences within this sample yield the same CDR3. The rearrangement links TRBV30 to TRBJ1-6, with a weak D call TRBD1 (5 bases). The CDR3 contains 14 residues. CDR1 and CDR2 from the germline V gene are GTSNPN and SVGIG (reference sequence). Trimming took off 0 bases at V and 6 bases at J, with 9 bases between the two ends. The CDR3 nucleotides are TGTGCCTGGAGTGTTGGGGACTTTAATTCACCCCTCCACTTT. Translating it yields CAWSVGDFNSPLHF.

The rearrangement uses TRBV10-2 and TRBJ1-4; the D gene is possibly TRBD1 (5 bases). The CDR3 covers 15 residues. Trimming removed 6 bases from V and 6 bases from J, with 17 bases in between. Germline CDR1 is WSHSY and CDR2 is SAAADI. The CDR3 reads CASRDGWGTDEKLFF. The CDR3 DNA follows: TGCGCCAGCAGGGACGGGTGGGGCACCGATGAAAAACTGTTTTTT.

J is TRBJ2-1 and V is TRBV19; 10 nucleotides agree with TRBD2. The germline CDR1 and CDR2 sequences are LNHDA and SQIVND (reference sequence). V dropped 2 bases and J dropped 6; count of bases not matched to a gene: 4. This CDR3 is built from 15 residues. The chain's CDR3 is CASSIQAGGSNEQFF. The CDR3 DNA follows: TGTGCCAGTAGTATACAAGCGGGGGGGAGCAATGAGCAGTTCTTC.

The chain combines TRBV7-2 with TRBJ2-2; the match to TRBD2 covers 10 bases. V shed 2 bases and J 6 bases; nucleotides not matched to a gene: 3. This CDR3 contains 15 residues. The V gene's germline CDR1 is SGHTA and CDR2 FQGNSA. CDR3 in amino acids: CASSLSTSGAGELFF. CDR3 sequence (DNA): TGTGCCAGCAGCTTAAGTACTAGCGGGGCCGGGGAGCTGTTTTTT.

The chain combines TRBV19 with TRBJ1-5, with D possibly being TRBD1 (6 bases). CDR3 length equals 16 residues. From germline, CDR1 is LNHDA and CDR2 SQIVND (reference sequence). V was pared by 1 base and J by 0 bases, with 10 bases between. CDR3 sequence reads: CASSIGGGYSNQPQHF. Here the CDR3 DNA reads TGTGCCAGTAGTATAGGGGGGGGCTATAGCAATCAGCCCCAGCATTTT. The full variable domain, in which reference TRBV19 and TRBJ1-5 provide the parts outside the CDR3, is DGGITQSPKYLFRKEGQNVTLSCEQNLNHDAMYWYRQDPGQGLRLIYYSQIVNDFQKGDIAEGYSVSREKKESFPLTVTSAQKNPTAFYLCASSIGGGYSNQPQHFGDGTRLSIL.